This T cell receptor gamma chain emerged from a study of intestinal T cells in coeliac disease (dated by TCRdb to about 2020). For context, the study as a whole: Coeliac patients were found to be much younger than controls, with mean ages of around 16.0 versus 57 years recorded in the TRG cohort. The TCR-delta (TRD) cohort comprised duodenal biopsies from roughly ten coeliac disease patients and roughly ten non-coeliac controls. A second, larger TCR-gamma (TRG) cohort included duodenal biopsies from 33 coeliac disease patients and approximately 23 non-coeliac controls.

Study-wide findings and limitations: It was not possible to tell repeated CDR3 amino acid sequences apart from PCR duplicates. Age was significantly different between the coeliac and control groups, but splitting the analysis by age did not give a significant classification. TRD kmer-based clustering correctly classified all 22 biopsies in training, with a reported leave-one-out accuracy of over 80%. FFPE-derived DNA was found to be relatively degraded, and loss of a proportion of TCR sequences in each sample was likely caused by this degradation. Clustering based on TRG put 51 of 54 biopsies (around 94%) in the right class, and the reported leave-one-out accuracy was about 90%.

Genomic DNA was extracted with the QIAamp DNA FFPE tissue kit from ten 5-um FFPE scrolls per case. To test whether coeliac disease could be classified from the TCR repertoire, the study used duodenal biopsies that were formalin-fixed paraffin-embedded, fully anonymised, and surplus to diagnostic needs. Libraries were made using multiplex PCR. Sequencing used an Ion Torrent PGM. TRG repertoires were amplified from about 200 ng of biopsy DNA with the LymphoTrack kit, in which Illumina adapters are carried by the primers. TRG amplicons were purified using AMPure XP beads, were quantified on a 2100 Bioanalyzer, and were pooled equimolarly. TRG libraries were sequenced on an Ion PGM instrument. The paper's processing steps were these. FastX removed reads in which more than 10% of nucleotides fell below the per-patient third-quartile quality score. Reads were aligned with IMGT/HighV-QUEST to assign V, D and J genes, identify CDR3 regions and assess functionality. Sequences were converted to amino acids, and every sequence predicted to be non-functional was removed. CDR3s were split into kmers with and without positional annotation, PCA was performed on kmer frequencies, and samples were clustered using all 1023 combinations of PCs 1-10. Classification was validated by leave-one-out cross-validation, in which parameters were re-optimised on the remaining samples each time. Shannon diversity was calculated using the vegan R package from repeated random subsamples equal to the lowest read count. For TCRdb, the public reads were processed anew by CATT, and duplicate DNA sequences were folded into one row. It is TCRdb's table, rather than the study itself, that gives the V and J calls and clone size. This sample is represented by roughly 1,400 gamma-chain clones; under 75% of them were singletons. About 5.4% of the sample is in the top ten clones.

In the case of this clone: What this receptor recognizes is not known. No base quality information exists; no much larger clone differs at one position.

V is cut back by 12 bases and J by 4 bases, with 12 bases in the junction unmatched. Inclusive of the bounding cysteine and phenylalanine, the CDR3 is 14 residues long. The entry retains the CDR3 DNA only, 42 bases that are in frame from base 1. Material: a duodenal biopsy. This clonotype originated in a human donor with celiac disease. The receptor chain draws on TRGV10 and TRGJP1. TRGV10 has ORF status, its function being uncertain. The CDR3 protein sequence reads: CAALTSGTGWFKIF. The nucleotides are TGTGCTGCCCTAACGTCGGGCACTGGTTGGTTCAAGATATTT.